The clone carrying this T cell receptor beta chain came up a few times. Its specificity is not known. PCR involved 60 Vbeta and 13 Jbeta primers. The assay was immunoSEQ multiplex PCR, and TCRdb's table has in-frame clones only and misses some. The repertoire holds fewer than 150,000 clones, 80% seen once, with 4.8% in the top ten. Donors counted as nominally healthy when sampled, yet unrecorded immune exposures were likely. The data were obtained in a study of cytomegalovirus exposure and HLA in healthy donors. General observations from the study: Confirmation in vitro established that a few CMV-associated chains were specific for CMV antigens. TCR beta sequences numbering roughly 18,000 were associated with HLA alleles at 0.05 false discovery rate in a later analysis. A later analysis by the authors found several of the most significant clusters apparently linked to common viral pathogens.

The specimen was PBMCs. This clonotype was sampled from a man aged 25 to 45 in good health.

CDR3 sequence (DNA): TGCGCCAGCAGCGCATTGACAGTGTCGGACGGGGCCAACGTCCTGACTTTC. Protein: CASSALTVSDGANVLTF. The chain uses TRBV5-1 and TRBJ2-6, with a tentative D call TRBD1 (5 bases). The CDR3 sequence is 17 residues long. Germline V gene sequence: CDR1 SGHRS, CDR2 YFSETQ. The V gene lost 4 bases and the J gene lost 4 bases, with 18 bases spanning the gap. The whole variable domain, remainder taken from reference TRBV5-1 and TRBJ2-6, is KAGVTQTPRYLIKTRGQQVTLSCSPISGHRSVSWYQQTPGQGLQFLFEYFSETQRNKGNFPGRFSGRQFSNSRSEMNVSTLELGDSALYLCASSALTVSDGANVLTFGAGSRLTVL.